This record covers a single TCR beta chain. Its antigen is still unknown. The PCR made use of 60 Vbeta and 13 Jbeta primers. Clones were read by immunoSEQ multiplex PCR, and TCRdb kept only the in-frame ones, dropping some. The sample holds 90,000 to 110,000 clones, roughly 80% seen once. These data originate in a study of cytomegalovirus exposure and HLA in healthy donors. Findings of the study overall: Of the V segments, some could not be distinguished, including TRBV6-2 and TRBV6-3, and were excluded. Later analysis suggested most CMV-associated TCR beta chains were HLA-restricted. In a later analysis, specific HLA alleles were associated with approximately 17,000 TCR beta sequences at a 0.05 false discovery rate.

The CDR3 totals 13 residues. The germline V gene has CDR1 SGHTA and CDR2 FQGNSA. Germline trimming cut 1 base from V and 10 bases from J; bases unmatched to any gene: 6. The clonotype originates from a woman between 40 and 50 years old in good health and CMV-seropositive. Sequenced: PBMCs. The chain joins TRBV7-2 to TRBJ2-5; 7 nucleotides match TRBD2. As DNA, the CDR3 is TGTGCCAGCAGCTTAGTTAGGACTAGTCACCAGTACTTC. Protein: CASSLVRTSHQYF.